This TCR beta chain was identified in a study of identical twins. Study-wide points: Reduced insertions were recorded for abundant cord blood beta clonotypes, with no such pattern in memory repertoires.

A universal primer binding site was introduced by template switching. The final cDNA contained unique molecular identifiers. TCRdb reprocessed the 5' RACE reads with MiXCR, giving one entry per CDR3 protein. Of 1.5 million to 2 million distinct CDR3 sequences listed, around 33% were seen once; the top ten hold over 0.25%. Germline-derived CDR1 and CDR2 are MDHEN and SYDVKM. The CDR3 is 14 residues long. Concerning this clonotype: The antigen is not known. This may stem from a read error, because a much larger clone lies one nucleotide away.

Healthy Caucasians provided all donations. The origin of this receptor is a newborn girl in good health. Material for sequencing was cord blood. V gene TRBV28 combines with J gene TRBJ2-3; D remains ambiguous. CDR3 loop: CVSSDSGLTDTQYF. CDR3 DNA sequence: TGTGTCAGCAGTGATTCGGGCCTCACAGATACGCAGTATTTT.